Each of the 6 T cell receptor beta chains below was sequenced from the same sample in a study of cytomegalovirus exposure and HLA in healthy donors. Use of 60 Vbeta and 13 Jbeta primers characterized the PCR. The data were produced by immunoSEQ multiplex PCR, yet TCRdb's version contains in-frame clones alone and is incomplete. The sample has under 200,000 clones; roughly 74% are singletons. The sample taken for sequencing was PBMCs. These receptor sequences come from a woman aged 25 to 39 in good health and CMV-seropositive.

In nucleotides, the CDR3 is TGTGCCAGCAGCACTAGCGGGTCCGATACGCAGTATTTT. Its protein is CASSTSGSDTQYF. The chain has TRBV27 and TRBJ2-3; 9 positions agree with TRBD2. This CDR3 is built from 13 residues. V lost 6 bases, J lost 6 bases, and 4 bases stayed unmatched. CDR1 is MNHEY and CDR2 is SMNVEV in the germline V gene (reference sequence).

This chain connects TRBV27 to TRBJ2-7; 10 bases are shared with TRBD1. This CDR3 is 17 amino acids long. Germline values: CDR1 MNHEY, CDR2 SMNVEV (reference sequence). The junction had 8 bases not matched to a gene; V was cut back by 2 bases and J by 1 base. The CDR3 reads CASSLAAPGQGSYEQYF. CDR3 DNA sequence: TGTGCCAGCAGTTTAGCCGCGCCGGGACAGGGGTCCTACGAGCAGTACTTC.

The CDR3 DNA is TGTGCCAGCAGCCAGTACAGGGGAGAAACCGGGGAGCTGTTTTTT. This gives the protein CASSQYRGETGELFF. The chain employs TRBV14 and TRBJ2-2, with 7 bases fitting TRBD1. Germline V lookup: CDR1 SGHDN, CDR2 FVKESK. V lost 3 bases, J lost 5 bases, and 6 bases stayed unmatched. This CDR3 region has 15 residues.

The chain uses TRBV5-1 and TRBJ1-6; no clear D gene. Germline-derived CDR1 and CDR2 are SGHRS and YFSETQ. The CDR3 sequence is 14 residues long. The germline V and J ends were trimmed by 4 bases and 10 bases, with 15 bases remaining between them. The chain's CDR3 is CASSPTFELSPLHF. Here the CDR3 DNA reads TGCGCCAGCAGCCCCACCTTTGAGCTATCACCCCTCCACTTT.

The chain employs TRBV19 and TRBJ1-5, with D possibly matching TRBD1 (6 bases). The germline gives CDR1 LNHDA, CDR2 SQIVND (reference sequence). V lost 10 bases and J lost 5, with 18 bases in between. This CDR3 has 14 residues. In nucleotides, the CDR3 is TGTGCCACCAGCCGGACAGACCTCTATCAGCCCCAGCATTTT. Its protein product is CATSRTDLYQPQHF.

The chain recombines TRBV5-1 with TRBJ1-1, with D uncertain. The germline CDR1 and CDR2 sequences are SGHRS and YFSETQ. The length of the CDR3 is 17 residues. V was cut by 2 bases and J by 4 bases, with 21 bases left in between. The CDR3 DNA reads TGCGCCAGCAGCTTTGGGCGGGCGGGTGGTTTGGGCACTGAAGCTTTCTTT. This codes for CASSFGRAGGLGTEAFF.